Listed below are T cell receptor beta chains from one sample, sequenced in a study of blood T cell repertoires in COVID-19. Profiled with immunoSEQ multiplex PCR; TCRdb holds only in-frame clones, not every one. There are roughly 100,000 clones in the sample; 80% to 90% occur only once, and about 4.8% lies in the top ten. The specimen was peripheral blood. These receptors were obtained from a man in his fifties or sixties with acute or convalescent COVID-19. CDR3s include the opening cysteine and the closing phenylalanine or tryptophan. D genes are given only for firm matches. The listing skips clone size in some rows; elsewhere it reads once, few, many or a size class.

>.|TRBD2|TRBJ2-7|TRBV3-1/TRBV3-2
TGTGCCAGCAGCCAACCCGGGACTAGCGGCTACGAGCAGTACTTC
CASSQPGTSGYEQYF
>.|.|TRBJ1-1|TRBV5-1
TGCGCCAGCAGCTTAGTACAATTGAACACTGAAGCTTTCTTT
CASSLVQLNTEAFF
>.|TRBD2|TRBJ2-5|TRBV18
TGTGCCAGCTCACCTAGCGGGAGTCCAGAGACCCAGTACTTC
CASSPSGSPETQYF
>.|.|TRBJ2-5|TRBV3-1/TRBV3-2
TGTGCCAGCAGCCAAGACCGAGAGACCCAGTACTTC
CASSQDRETQYF
>.|.|TRBJ1-3|TRBV5-6
TGTGCCAGCAGCCCGAACTTAGACTCTGGAAACACCATATATTTT
CASSPNLDSGNTIYF
>.|.|TRBJ2-2|TRBV5-6
TGTGCCAGCAGCTTGGAAGCCCAGGGACACCGGGGAGCTGTTTTT
CASSLEAQGHRGAVF
>.|.|TRBJ2-7|TRBV27
TGTGCCAGCAGCCCACAGGTTTCCTACGAGCAGTACTTC
CASSPQVSYEQYF
>.|TRBD1|TRBJ2-7|TRBV11-2
TGTGCCAGCAGCCTCCCCGGGACAGGAGTCTACGAGCAGTACTTC
CASSLPGTGVYEQYF
>once|.|TRBJ1-1|TRBV6-5
TGTGCCAGCAGTTACGAGAGGGCAGGGGTCGCTTTCTTT
CASSYERAGVAFF
>few|.|TRBJ1-5|TRBV30
TGTGCCTGGAGTGGTGCGTCTAGCAATCAGCCCCAGCATTTT
CAWSGASSNQPQHF